This T cell receptor (beta chain) was retrieved from a study of Graves' ophthalmopathy and Graves' hyperthyroidism. Whole-study results and caveats: A roughly 81% specificity and roughly 90% sensitivity were achieved by a 13-signature model that separated ophthalmopathy from stable hyperthyroidism.

RNA transcripts were the source from which TCR beta CDR3 regions were amplified. Following a first-round RT-PCR that used HTBI primers, a second-round multiplex PCR was carried out. TCRdb ran MiXCR on the multiplex PCR reads and lists one entry per CDR3 protein. Of hundreds of thousands of distinct CDR3 sequences listed, over 20% are singletons. Germline V CDR1 and CDR2: SGHAT, FQNNGV. The CDR3 contains 15 residues. The ends were cut back, 1 base at V and 2 bases at J, with 12 bases in the middle. This clonotype was found a few times. What it recognizes is unknown. Material: peripheral blood. This TCR was sampled from a woman between 18 and 29 years old with stable Graves' hyperthyroidism. Some clones in this sample may be carry-over from other donors' samples. V and J are TRBV11-2 and TRBJ2-7; D is possibly TRBD1 (6 bases). CDR3: CASSLGTESPYEQYF. CDR3 in DNA: TGTGCCAGCAGCTTAGGGACAGAAAGCCCCTACGAGCAGTACTTC.